This T cell receptor beta chain was identified during a study of blood T cell repertoires in COVID-19. About the research overall: Researchers got acute and convalescent COVID-19 samples from the United States, Italy and Spain.

The V and J ends lost 2 bases and 6 bases respectively, with 8 bases between them. The CDR3 is 13 residues long. The method was immunoSEQ multiplex PCR; TCRdb's version includes in-frame clones alone and lacks a portion of them. The sample lists some 200,000 clones; 80% to 90% were seen once. Input material: peripheral blood. The TCR sequence derives from a woman aged 55 to 70 who had recovered from COVID-19. The chain carries TRBV12-3 or TRBV12-4 and TRBJ2-1; D gene uncertain. The CDR3 sequence: CASSLLGFNEQFF. The CDR3 nucleotides are TGTGCCAGCAGTTTACTGGGCTTCAATGAGCAGTTCTTC.